This TCR beta chain stems from a study of vaccination and CD4 T cells after COVID-19. Treatment given: approximately nine-day PBMC culture with coronavirus spike peptide pools or control peptides (ViraFEST assay). The CDR3 consists of 13 residues. V lost 6 bases, J lost 8 bases, and 14 bases lay in between. Germline V gene lookup returns CDR1 ENHRY and CDR2 SYGVKD. This clonotype came up a few times. Its antigen is unidentified. At the Johns Hopkins FTIC core, DNA taken from cultured CD4+ T cells was sequenced by way of the Oncomine TCR Beta short-read assay. Each CDR3 protein is one row after TCRdb ran MiXCR on the PCR reads. Of about 17,000 distinct CDR3 sequences in the sample, around 30% were seen once.

The receptor's source is a human donor with COVID-19. Sequenced: cultured CD4+ T cells from blood. The V call is TRBV10-3, the J call TRBJ2-1; TRBD1 or TRBD2 may be the D gene (6 bases each). The chain's CDR3 is CAIRPGAKDEQFF. The CDR3 DNA follows: TGTGCCATCAGGCCGGGGGCGAAGGATGAGCAGTTCTTC.